The 13 T cell receptor beta chains in this list originate from one sample, sequenced in a study of blood T cell repertoires in COVID-19. Clones were sequenced by immunoSEQ multiplex PCR, and TCRdb holds only the in-frame ones, with some missing. Found here are about 190,000 clones, less than 85% of them singletons; the top ten hold approximately 13%. The sequencing input was peripheral blood. Source of these receptors: a man aged 50 to 59 who had recovered from COVID-19.

CDR3: CASRYSGANVLTF. CDR3 coding DNA: TGTGCCAGCAGATACAGTGGGGCCAACGTCCTGACTTTC. The J gene is TRBJ2-6, the V gene TRBV2; D is unresolved. The germline gives CDR1 SNHLY, CDR2 FYNNEI. The CDR3 has 13 amino acids. Trimming stripped 6 bases from V and 3 bases from J, with 6 bases between.

This clone was counted once. This chain's CDR3 is CASSHLMGGTIATQYF. The CDR3 DNA sequence: TGCGCCAGCAGCCATTTAATGGGGGGGACCATTGCGACCCAGTACTTC. V is TRBV4-1 and J is TRBJ2-5; 7 nucleotides agree with TRBD2. CDR3 size: 16 residues. V lost 3 bases and J lost 7; bases outside the gene matches: 14. Per germline, CDR1 MGHRA and CDR2 YSYEKL.

The rearrangement uses TRBV6-2 or TRBV6-3 and TRBJ1-1, with a tentative D call TRBD1 (5 bases). Between the trimmed V and J ends, which lost 4 bases and 0 bases, there was a span of 6 bases. The length of the CDR3 is 13 residues. Per the germline V gene, CDR1 is MNHEY and CDR2 is SVGEGT. The CDR3 here is CASSSQVNTEAFF. The CDR3, as DNA: TGTGCCAGCAGTTCACAGGTGAACACTGAAGCTTTCTTT.

This clone was picked up one time. The V and J genes are TRBV19 and TRBJ2-7; TRBD1 might be the D (6 bases). The CDR3 runs 14 residues. Germline loops: CDR1 LNHDA, CDR2 SQIVND (reference sequence). Deletions cut 3 bases from V and 0 bases from J, with 9 bases between. The CDR3 bases are TGTGCCAGTAGTATTACAGGGAGCTCCTACGAGCAGTACTTC. The encoded protein is CASSITGSSYEQYF.

The V call is TRBV30, the J call TRBJ1-3; D is undetermined. V dropped 1 base and J dropped 3 bases, with 16 bases sitting between them. Germline loops: CDR1 GTSNPN, CDR2 SVGIG (reference sequence). CDR3 length equals 16 residues. In nucleotides, the CDR3 is TGTGCCTGGAGTGGCCCAGGAGGTCTTGTTGGAAACACCATATATTTT. Amino acids: CAWSGPGGLVGNTIYF.

V is TRBV10-1 and J is TRBJ1-5; unclear D gene. V shed 5 bases and J shed 4 bases, with 9 bases lying between them. Per the germline V gene, CDR1 is WNHNN and CDR2 is SYGVQD (reference sequence). The CDR3 runs 13 residues. CDR3 sequence (DNA): TGCGCCAGCAGTAACGGAGTAAATCAGCCCCAGCATTTT. Its protein is CASSNGVNQPQHF.

This clone showed up just once. The chain employs TRBV9 and TRBJ1-2; tentative D call: TRBD1 (6 bases). Per the germline V gene, CDR1 is SGDLS and CDR2 is YYNGEE. The length of the CDR3 is 12 residues. V was shortened by 3 bases and J by 8 bases, with 11 bases between the two germline ends. The CDR3 sequence: CASSAGVEGYTF. CDR3 coding DNA: TGTGCCAGCAGCGCAGGGGTCGAAGGCTACACCTTC.

The chain has TRBV6-2 or TRBV6-3 and TRBJ2-6, with D hard to call. V was shortened by 6 bases and J by 2 bases, with 5 bases between the two germline ends. The CDR3 consists of 13 residues. Germline V lookup: CDR1 MNHEY, CDR2 SVGEGT. The CDR3 sequence: CASSRAGANVLTF. CDR3 nucleotide sequence: TGTGCCAGCAGCCGAGCTGGGGCCAACGTCCTGACTTTC.

The V call is TRBV2, the J call TRBJ1-5; D is unclear. V was shortened by 5 bases and J by 2 bases, with 10 bases between the two germline ends. Per the germline V gene, CDR1 is SNHLY and CDR2 is FYNNEI. The CDR3 has 14 amino acids. The CDR3: CASSPGLGNQPQHF. For the CDR3, the DNA is TGTGCCAGCAGTCCCGGTTTGGGCAATCAGCCCCAGCATTTT. Combining the CDR3 with reference TRBV2 and TRBJ1-5 gives the whole variable domain EPEVTQTPSHQVTQMGQEVILRCVPISNHLYFYWYRQILGQKVEFLVSFYNNEISEKSEIFDDQFSVERPDGSNFTLKIRSTKLEDSAMYFCASSPGLGNQPQHFGDGTRLSIL.

The chain employs TRBV5-4 and TRBJ1-4, with TRBD1 matching 8 bases. V was pared by 4 bases and J by 6 bases, with 11 bases of the junction left unmatched. The CDR3 length is 16 residues. The germline gives CDR1 SGHNT, CDR2 YYREEE (reference sequence). CDR3 region: CASSQGAGQGDEKLFF. CDR3 sequence (DNA): TGTGCCAGCAGCCAGGGGGCGGGACAAGGTGATGAAAAACTGTTTTTT.

V and J are TRBV27 and TRBJ2-2; TRBD1 agrees at 7 bases. CDR3 size: 17 residues. The germline gives CDR1 MNHEY, CDR2 SMNVEV (reference sequence). After removal of 0 bases from V and 3 bases from J, the junction contained 7 bases not matched to a gene. Here the CDR3 DNA reads TGTGCCAGCAGTTTATCGGGGGCAGGGGGTTACACCGGGGAGCTGTTTTTT. Its protein is CASSLSGAGGYTGELFF.

This sequence joins TRBV7-2 and TRBJ2-5, with D maybe TRBD2 (6 bases). V dropped 0 bases and J dropped 5 bases, with 10 bases sitting between them. The length of the CDR3 is 14 residues. CDR1 SGHTA and CDR2 FQGNSA come from the germline V gene. CDR3 amino acids: CASSLARGTETQYF. The CDR3, as DNA: TGTGCCAGCAGCTTAGCGCGGGGCACGGAGACCCAGTACTTC. Looking up the rest from reference TRBV7-2 and TRBJ2-5 gives the full variable domain: GAGVSQSPSNKVTEKGKDVELRCDPISGHTALYWYRQSLGQGLEFLIYFQGNSAPDKSGLPSDRFSAERTGGSVSTLTIQRTQQEDSAVYLCASSLARGTETQYFGPGTRLLVL.

The chain employs TRBV25-1 and TRBJ1-1; the D is unclear. The CDR3 sequence is 15 residues long. V lost 2 bases and J 4 bases, leaving 14 bases between the germline ends. CDR1 and CDR2 (germline): MGHDK, SYGVNS. The CDR3 DNA is TGTGCCAGCAGTGAAGCTCTGGGCCGTGGCACTGAAGCTTTCTTT. Its translation: CASSEALGRGTEAFF. Based on the CDR3 plus reference TRBV25-1 and TRBJ1-1, the full variable domain is EADIYQTPRYLVIGTGKKITLECSQTMGHDKMYWYQQDPGMELHLIHYSYGVNSTEKGDLSSESTVSRIRTEHFPLTLESARPSHTSQYLCASSEALGRGTEAFFGQGTRLTVV.